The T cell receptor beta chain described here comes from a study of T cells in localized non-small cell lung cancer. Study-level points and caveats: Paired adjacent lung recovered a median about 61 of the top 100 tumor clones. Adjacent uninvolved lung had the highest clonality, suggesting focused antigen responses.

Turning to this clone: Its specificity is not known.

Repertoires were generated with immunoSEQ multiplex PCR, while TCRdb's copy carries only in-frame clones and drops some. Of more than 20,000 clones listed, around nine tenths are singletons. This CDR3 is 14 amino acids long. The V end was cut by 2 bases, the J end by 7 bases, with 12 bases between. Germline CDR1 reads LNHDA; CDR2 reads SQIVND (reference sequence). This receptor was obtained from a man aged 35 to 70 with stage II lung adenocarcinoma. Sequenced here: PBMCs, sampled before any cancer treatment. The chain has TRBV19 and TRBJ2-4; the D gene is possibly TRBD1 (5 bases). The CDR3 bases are TGTGCCAGTAGTATACAGGGTGTCGATAACATTCAGTACTTC. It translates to CASSIQGVDNIQYF.